The TCR beta chain under discussion was sequenced for a study of vaccination and CD4 T cells after COVID-19. Study-level background: With a range of 35 to 161, the median interval from diagnosis to drawing post-COVID samples was roughly 91 days.

The V end was cut by 6 bases, the J end by 5 bases, with 8 bases between. The CDR3 extends over 12 amino acids. Germline V gene lookup returns CDR1 MDHEN and CDR2 SYDVKM. Treatment in this sample: approximately 9-day PBMC culture with coronavirus spike peptide pools or control peptides (ViraFEST assay). The sample holds one count of this clonotype. Its specificity is not known. The study sequenced cultured CD4+ T cell DNA using the Oncomine TCR Beta short-read assay. TCRdb re-called the PCR reads with MiXCR, one entry per CDR3 protein. Altogether around 8,100 distinct CDR3 sequences are present, about 73% being singletons, with the ten largest covering approximately 15%.

The TCR was taken from a human donor who had recovered from COVID-19. The specimen was CD4+ T cells from blood, cultured in vitro. The chain has TRBV28 and TRBJ2-1; D unresolved. CDR3: CASSLLDNEQFF. The CDR3 coding sequence is TGTGCCAGCAGCCTCCTAGACAATGAGCAGTTCTTC. Drawing the rest from reference TRBV28 and TRBJ2-1, the complete variable domain is DVKVTQSSRYLVKRTGEKVFLECVQDMDHENMFWYRQDPGLGLRLIYFSYDVKMKEKGDIPEGYSVSREKKERFSLILESASTNQTSMYLCASSLLDNEQFFGPGTRLTVL.